The T cell receptor beta chain described here comes from a study of T cells in localized non-small cell lung cancer. General study findings and limits: Detection in adjacent lung was observed for a median roughly 55 of the top 100 tumor clones.

Germline V gene data show CDR1 as SGHRS and CDR2 as YFSETQ. Trimming took off 1 base at V and 0 bases at J, with 11 bases between the two ends. CDR3 length: 16 amino acids. A remark on this clone: The antigen is not known.

The table came from immunoSEQ multiplex PCR; TCRdb's copy has only in-frame clones and leaves some out. The table lists tens of thousands of clones, 93% of them singletons. The sequence was collected from a female donor at least 60 years old with stage I lung adenocarcinoma. The material sequenced was peripheral blood, taken before any cancer treatment. The chain joins TRBV5-1 to TRBJ1-5, with D tentatively TRBD1 (6 bases). In DNA form, the CDR3 reads TGCGCCAGCAGCTTGTATGGGACAAATAGCAATCAGCCCCAGCATTTT. Amino acid sequence: CASSLYGTNSNQPQHF.